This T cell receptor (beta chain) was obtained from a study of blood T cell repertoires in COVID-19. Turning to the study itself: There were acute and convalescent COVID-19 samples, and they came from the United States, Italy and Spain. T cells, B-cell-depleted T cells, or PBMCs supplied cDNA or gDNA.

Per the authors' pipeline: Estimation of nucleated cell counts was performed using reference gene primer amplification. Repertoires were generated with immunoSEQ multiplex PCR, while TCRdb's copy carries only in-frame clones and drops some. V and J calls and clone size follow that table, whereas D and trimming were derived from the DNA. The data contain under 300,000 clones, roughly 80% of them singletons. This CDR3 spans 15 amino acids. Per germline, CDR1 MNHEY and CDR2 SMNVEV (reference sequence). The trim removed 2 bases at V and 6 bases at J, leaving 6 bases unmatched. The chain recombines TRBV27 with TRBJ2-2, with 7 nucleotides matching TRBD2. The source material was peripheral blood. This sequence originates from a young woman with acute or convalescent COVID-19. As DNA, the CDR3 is TGTGCCAGCAGTTTACGAGGGAGGGCCCCCGGGGAGCTGTTTTTT. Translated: CASSLRGRAPGELFF.